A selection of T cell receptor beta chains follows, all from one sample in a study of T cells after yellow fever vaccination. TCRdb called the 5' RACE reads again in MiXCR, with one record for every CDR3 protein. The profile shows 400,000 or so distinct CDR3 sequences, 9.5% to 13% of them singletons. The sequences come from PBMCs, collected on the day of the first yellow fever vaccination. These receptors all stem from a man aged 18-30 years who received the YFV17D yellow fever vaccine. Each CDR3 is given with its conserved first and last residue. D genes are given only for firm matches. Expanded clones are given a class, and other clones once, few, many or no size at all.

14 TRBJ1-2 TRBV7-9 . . CATKVVPRRDGYTF TGTGCTACAAAGGTGGTCCCTCGGCGGGATGGCTACACCTTC
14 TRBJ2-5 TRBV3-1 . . CASSPRGAEGTQYF TGTGCCAGCAGCCCCCGGGGGGCCGAAGGGACCCAGTACTTC
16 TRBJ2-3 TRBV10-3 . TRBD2 CAISEGLAGRTDTQYF TGTGCCATCAGTGAAGGACTAGCGGGGAGAACAGATACGCAGTATTTT
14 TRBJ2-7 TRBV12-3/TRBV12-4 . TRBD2 CASRVAGPSYEQYF TGTGCCAGCAGGGTAGCGGGGCCTTCCTACGAGCAGTACTTC
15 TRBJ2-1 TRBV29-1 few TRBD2 CSVDHLAGINNEQFF TGCAGCGTTGACCACTTAGCGGGGATTAACAATGAGCAGTTCTTC
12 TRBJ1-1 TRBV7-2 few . CASSVQGTEAFF TGTGCCAGCAGCGTCCAAGGCACTGAAGCTTTCTTT
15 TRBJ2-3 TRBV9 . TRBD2 CASSVGAGFTDTQYF TGTGCCAGCAGCGTAGGAGCGGGGTTCACAGATACGCAGTATTTT
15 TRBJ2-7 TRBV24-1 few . CATSDVVGGGCEQYF TGTGCCACCAGTGATGTGGTCGGAGGAGGGTGCGAGCAGTACTTC
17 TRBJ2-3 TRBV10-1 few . CASSAAGSRGGTDTQYF TGCGCCAGCAGTGCCGCCGGGTCTAGAGGGGGCACAGATACGCAGTATTTT
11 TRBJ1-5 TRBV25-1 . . CASRIQEIRHF TGTGCCAGCAGGATCCAGGAGATCAGGCATTTT
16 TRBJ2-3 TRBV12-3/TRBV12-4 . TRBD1 CASSKQGSSSTDTQYF TGTGCCAGCAGCAAACAGGGGTCCTCTAGCACAGATACGCAGTATTTT
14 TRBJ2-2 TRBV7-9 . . CASSQDRTVGPEFF TGTGCCAGCAGCCAAGATAGGACGGTGGGGCCCGAGTTTTTT
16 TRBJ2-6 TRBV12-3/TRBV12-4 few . CASRHVRAAGANVLTF TGTGCCAGCAGGCATGTCAGGGCAGCTGGGGCCAACGTCCTGACTTTC
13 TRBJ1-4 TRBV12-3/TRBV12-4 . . CASSPGANEKLFF TGTGCCAGCAGCCCCGGGGCTAATGAAAAACTGTTTTTT
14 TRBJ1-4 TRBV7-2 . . CASSLGLYNEKLFF TGTGCCAGCAGCTTGGGACTGTATAATGAAAAACTGTTTTTT
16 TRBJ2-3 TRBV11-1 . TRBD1 CASSAKDRGGADTQYF TGTGCCAGCAGCGCAAAAGACAGGGGCGGAGCAGATACGCAGTATTTT
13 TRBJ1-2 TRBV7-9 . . CASSFQGVRGYTF TGTGCCAGCAGCTTCCAGGGAGTTAGAGGCTACACCTTC
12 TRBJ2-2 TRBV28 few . CASSRLYGELFF TGTGCCAGCAGTCGCCTCTACGGGGAGCTGTTTTTT
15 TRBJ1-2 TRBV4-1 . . CASSPHAQGGYGYTF TGCGCCAGCAGCCCCCACGCTCAGGGTGGCTATGGCTACACCTTC
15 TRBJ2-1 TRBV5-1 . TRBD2 CASSLGLAPYNEQFF TGCGCCAGCAGCCTGGGACTAGCTCCTTACAATGAGCAGTTCTTC
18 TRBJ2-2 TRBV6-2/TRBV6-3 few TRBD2 CASSPRTSGPKGTGELFF TGTGCCAGCAGTCCCAGGACTAGCGGACCAAAAGGGACCGGGGAGCTGTTTTTT
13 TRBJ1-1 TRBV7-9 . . CASSLEADTEAFF TGTGCCAGCAGCTTAGAGGCGGACACTGAAGCTTTCTTT
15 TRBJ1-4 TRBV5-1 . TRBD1 CASSEGDRGREKLFF TGCGCCAGCAGCGAGGGGGACAGGGGGCGAGAAAAACTGTTTTTT
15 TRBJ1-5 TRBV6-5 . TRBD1 CASSYTSRGNQPQHF TGTGCCAGCAGTTACACATCCAGGGGGAATCAGCCCCAGCATTTT
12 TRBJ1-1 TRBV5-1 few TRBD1 CASSFQGAEAFF TGCGCCAGCAGCTTTCAGGGGGCGGAAGCTTTCTTT
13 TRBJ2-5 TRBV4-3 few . CASSQDRWETQYF TGCGCCAGCAGCCAAGATCGGTGGGAGACCCAGTACTTC
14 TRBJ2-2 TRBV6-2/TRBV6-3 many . CASTNSGFTGELFF TGTGCCAGCACAAACTCAGGGTTCACCGGGGAGCTGTTTTTT
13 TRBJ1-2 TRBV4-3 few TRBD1 CASSHAGGYGYTF TGCGCCAGCAGCCACGCAGGGGGCTATGGCTACACCTTC
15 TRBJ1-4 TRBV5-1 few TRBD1 CASSNPDRINEKLFF TGCGCCAGCAGCAACCCGGACAGGATTAATGAAAAACTGTTTTTT
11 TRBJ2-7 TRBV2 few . CATGMSYEQYF TGTGCCACAGGGATGTCCTACGAGCAGTACTTC
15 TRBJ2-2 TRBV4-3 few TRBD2 CASSQGTRGAGELFF TGCGCCAGCAGCCAAGGAACGCGGGGGGCCGGGGAGCTGTTTTTT
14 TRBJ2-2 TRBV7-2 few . CASSFTATTGELFF TGTGCCAGCAGCTTTACGGCCACTACCGGGGAGCTGTTTTTT
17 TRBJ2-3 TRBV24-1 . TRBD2 CATSDLPTSGGTDTQYF TGTGCCACCAGTGATTTGCCTACTAGCGGGGGGACAGATACGCAGTATTTT
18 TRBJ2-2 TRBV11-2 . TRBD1 CASSLILGDRDFTGELFF TGTGCCAGCAGCTTAATCTTGGGAGACAGGGATTTCACCGGGGAGCTGTTTTTT
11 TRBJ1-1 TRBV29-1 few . CSAGLDRLAFF TGCAGCGCCGGCCTCGATCGGCTTGCTTTCTTT
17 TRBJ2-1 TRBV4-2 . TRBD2 CASSLGPLTSGPNEQFF TGTGCCAGCAGCCTCGGACCCTTGACTAGCGGCCCTAATGAGCAGTTCTTC
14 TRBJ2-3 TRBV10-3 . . CAISDGAYTDTQYF TGTGCCATCAGTGACGGGGCCTACACAGATACGCAGTATTTT
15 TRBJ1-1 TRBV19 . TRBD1 CASSIRGGAFTEAFF TGTGCCAGTAGTATTAGAGGGGGCGCTTTCACTGAAGCTTTCTTT
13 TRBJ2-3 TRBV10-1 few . CASSESGTDTQYF TGCGCCAGCAGTGAGTCTGGCACAGATACGCAGTATTTT
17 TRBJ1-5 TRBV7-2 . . CASSPPGGGASNQPQHF TGTGCCAGCAGCCCACCAGGAGGAGGGGCTAGCAATCAGCCCCAGCATTTT
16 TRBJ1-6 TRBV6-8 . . CASSTPRRSYNSPLHF TGTGCCAGCAGTACCCCTCGGAGATCCTATAATTCACCCCTCCACTTT
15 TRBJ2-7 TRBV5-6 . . CASSFDASLSYEQYF TGTGCCAGCAGCTTCGACGCCTCACTCTCCTACGAGCAGTACTTC
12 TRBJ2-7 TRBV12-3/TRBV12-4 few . CASSLWVYEQYF TGTGCCAGCAGTTTATGGGTCTACGAGCAGTACTTC
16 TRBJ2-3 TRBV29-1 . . CSVVVWDSASTDTQYF TGCAGCGTTGTAGTTTGGGACTCGGCTAGCACAGATACGCAGTATTTT
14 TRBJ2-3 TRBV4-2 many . CASSQKDSTDTQYF TGTGCCAGCAGCCAAAAGGACAGCACAGATACGCAGTATTTT
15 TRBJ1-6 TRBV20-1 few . CSAREPTGINSPLHF TGCAGTGCTAGAGAGCCAACAGGGATCAATTCACCCCTCCACTTT
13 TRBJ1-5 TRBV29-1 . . CSASGQDNQPQHF TGCAGCGCCTCGGGACAAGACAATCAGCCCCAGCATTTT
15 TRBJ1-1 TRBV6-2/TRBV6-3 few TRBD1 CASSYPRTGNTEAFF TGTGCCAGCAGTTACCCCCGGACAGGGAACACTGAAGCTTTCTTT